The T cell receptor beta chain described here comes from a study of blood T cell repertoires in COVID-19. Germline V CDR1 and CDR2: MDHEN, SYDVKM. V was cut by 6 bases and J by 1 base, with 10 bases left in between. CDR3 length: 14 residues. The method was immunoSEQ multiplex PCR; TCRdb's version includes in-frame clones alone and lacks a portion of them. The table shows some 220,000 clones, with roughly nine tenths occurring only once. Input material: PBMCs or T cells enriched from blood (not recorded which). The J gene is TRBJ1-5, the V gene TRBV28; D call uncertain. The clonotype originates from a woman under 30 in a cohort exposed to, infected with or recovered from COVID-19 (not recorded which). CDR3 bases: TGTGCCAGCAGCCAGTATTACAGCAATCAGCCCCAGCATTTT. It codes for CASSQYYSNQPQHF.